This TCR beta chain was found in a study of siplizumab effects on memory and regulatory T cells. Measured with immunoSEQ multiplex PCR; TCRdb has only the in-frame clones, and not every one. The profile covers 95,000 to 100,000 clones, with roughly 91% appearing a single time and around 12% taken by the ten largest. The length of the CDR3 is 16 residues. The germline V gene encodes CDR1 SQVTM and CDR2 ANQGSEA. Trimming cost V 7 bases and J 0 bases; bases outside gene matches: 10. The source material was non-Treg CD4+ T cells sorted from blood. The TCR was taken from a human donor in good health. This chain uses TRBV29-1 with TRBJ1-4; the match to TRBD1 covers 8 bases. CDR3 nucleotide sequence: TGCAGCGCCAAGCGACGACAGGGGACAACTAATGAAAAACTGTTTTTT. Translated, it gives CSAKRRQGTTNEKLFF.